A single sample gave rise to the 7 T cell receptor beta chains below, sequenced in a study of CD8+ T cells in alopecia areata. Extracted from the samples, RNA was reverse transcribed into cDNA to serve as the sequencing template. Clones were read by immunoSEQ multiplex PCR, and TCRdb kept only the in-frame ones, dropping some. The table shows 150,000 or so clones, with approximately 87% occurring only once. Sequenced material: CD8+ T cells sorted from blood, taken at week 0. The receptor set was obtained from a human donor with alopecia areata.

This clone occurred once. The chain combines TRBV25-1 with TRBJ2-2; 7 positions match TRBD1. J gave up 4 bases and V 4 bases, and 3 bases lay outside the gene matches. Germline V CDR1 and CDR2: MGHDK, SYGVNS. CDR3 length: 14 amino acids. CDR3 region: CASSGQGTTGELFF. The CDR3 coding sequence is TGTGCCAGCAGTGGACAGGGAACCACCGGGGAGCTGTTTTTT.

The chain recombines TRBV30 with TRBJ2-7; 7 bases are a match to TRBD2. V shed 0 bases, J shed 1 base, and the junction held 3 bases outside the gene matches. Per germline, CDR1 GTSNPN and CDR2 SVGIG (reference sequence). The CDR3 is 14 residues long. As DNA, the CDR3 is TGTGCCTGGAGTGTACCGCGGGGGTCCTACGAGCAGTACTTC. It encodes CAWSVPRGSYEQYF.

The chain joins TRBV6-1 to TRBJ2-7, with 10 bases fitting TRBD2. Trimming cost V 2 bases and J 3 bases; bases outside gene matches: 4. Germline loops: CDR1 MNHNS, CDR2 SASEGT. The length of the CDR3 is 15 residues. CDR3 protein: CASSERAGGFYEQYF. The CDR3, as DNA: TGTGCCAGCAGTGAAAGAGCGGGAGGGTTCTACGAGCAGTACTTC.

The V gene is TRBV28, the J gene TRBJ2-7; D gene unclear. This CDR3 has 12 residues. Looked up from germline, CDR1 is MDHEN and CDR2 is SYDVKM. Trimming cost V 3 bases and J 2 bases, with 5 bases left between them. The CDR3 DNA sequence: TGTGCCAGCAGTTTTACCACCTACGAGCAGTACTTC. It specifies CASSFTTYEQYF.

The rearrangement uses TRBV2 and TRBJ2-3; TRBD2 matches at 7 bases. Germline V gene sequence: CDR1 SNHLY, CDR2 FYNNEI. The V gene end was trimmed by 0 bases and the J gene end by 2 bases; junction bases not matched to a gene: 11. This CDR3 is built from 18 residues. CDR3 loop: CASSEASAGTTITDTQYF. CDR3 in DNA: TGTGCCAGCAGTGAAGCTAGTGCAGGGACTACAATCACAGATACGCAGTATTTT.

This clone appeared once. V and J are TRBV5-4 and TRBJ2-3; D is undetermined. V was trimmed by 0 bases and J by 5 bases, leaving 4 bases between them. Germline V gives CDR1 SGHNT, CDR2 YYREEE (reference sequence). This CDR3 has 12 residues. CDR3 coding DNA: TGTGCCAGCAGCTTGGGTGTAGATACGCAGTATTTT. This encodes CASSLGVDTQYF.

This clone was seen once. This chain joins TRBV10-3 and TRBJ2-7; 8 bases align to TRBD1. The CDR3 extends over 13 amino acids. V lost 6 bases to trimming and J lost 0 bases; unmatched junction nucleotides: 1. Germline CDR1 and CDR2: ENHRY and SYGVKD. CDR3 sequence (DNA): TGTGCCATCAGGACAGGGGCCTCCTACGAGCAGTACTTC. It encodes CAIRTGASYEQYF.